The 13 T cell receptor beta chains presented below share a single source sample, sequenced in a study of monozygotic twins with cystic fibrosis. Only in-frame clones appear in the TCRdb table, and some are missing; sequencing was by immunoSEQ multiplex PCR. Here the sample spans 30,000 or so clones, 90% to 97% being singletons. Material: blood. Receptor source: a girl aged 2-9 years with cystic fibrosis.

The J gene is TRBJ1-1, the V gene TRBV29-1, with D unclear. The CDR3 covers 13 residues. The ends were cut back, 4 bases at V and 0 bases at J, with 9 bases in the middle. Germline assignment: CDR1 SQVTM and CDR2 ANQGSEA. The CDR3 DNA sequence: TGCAGCGTTGCATTATTAATGAACACTGAAGCTTTCTTT. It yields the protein CSVALLMNTEAFF.

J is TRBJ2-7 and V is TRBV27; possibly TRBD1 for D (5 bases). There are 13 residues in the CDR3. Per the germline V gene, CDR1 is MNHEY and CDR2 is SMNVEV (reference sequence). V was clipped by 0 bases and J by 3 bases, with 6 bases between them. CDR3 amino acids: CASSLSQGYEQYF. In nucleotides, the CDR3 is TGTGCCAGCAGTTTATCGCAGGGCTACGAGCAGTACTTC.

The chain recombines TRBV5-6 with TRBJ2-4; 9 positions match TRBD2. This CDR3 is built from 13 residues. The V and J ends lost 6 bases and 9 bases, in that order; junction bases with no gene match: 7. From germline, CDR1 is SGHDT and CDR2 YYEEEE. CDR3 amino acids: CASKGGGRGIQYF. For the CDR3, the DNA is TGTGCCAGCAAGGGAGGCGGGAGGGGCATTCAGTACTTC.

The CDR3 region is CASSEAPDTTLNEQFF. The CDR3 DNA is TGTGCCAGCAGTGAAGCGCCAGATACTACCCTCAATGAGCAGTTCTTC. The chain recombines TRBV2 with TRBJ2-1; no clear D gene. The V and J ends lost 0 bases and 6 bases respectively, with 15 bases between them. CDR3 length: 16 residues. From germline, CDR1 is SNHLY and CDR2 FYNNEI.

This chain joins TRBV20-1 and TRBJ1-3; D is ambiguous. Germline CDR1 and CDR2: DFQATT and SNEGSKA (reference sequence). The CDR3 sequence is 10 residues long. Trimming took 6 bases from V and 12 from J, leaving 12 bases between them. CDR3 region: CSATQIGIYF. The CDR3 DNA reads TGCAGTGCCACCCAAATCGGCATATATTTT.

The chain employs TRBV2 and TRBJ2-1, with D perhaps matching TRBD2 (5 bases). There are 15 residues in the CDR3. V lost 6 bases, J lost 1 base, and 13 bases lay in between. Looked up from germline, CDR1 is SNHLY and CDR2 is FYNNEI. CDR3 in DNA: TGTGCCAGCAGGGTACTAGTTAATTCCTACAATGAGCAGTTCTTC. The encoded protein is CASRVLVNSYNEQFF.

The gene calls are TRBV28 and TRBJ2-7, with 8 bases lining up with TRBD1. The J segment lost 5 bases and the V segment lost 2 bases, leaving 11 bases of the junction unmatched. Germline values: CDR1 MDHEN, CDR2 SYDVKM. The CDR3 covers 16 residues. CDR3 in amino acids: CASSLAIETQGDEQYF. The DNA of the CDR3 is TGTGCCAGCAGTTTAGCGATCGAAACACAGGGGGACGAGCAGTACTTC.

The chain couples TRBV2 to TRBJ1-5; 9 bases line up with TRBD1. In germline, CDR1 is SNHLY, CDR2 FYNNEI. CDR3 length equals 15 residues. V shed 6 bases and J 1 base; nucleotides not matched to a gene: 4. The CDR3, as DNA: TGTGCCAGCAGGGGACAGGGTTTAAGCAATCAGCCCCAGCATTTT. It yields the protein CASRGQGLSNQPQHF. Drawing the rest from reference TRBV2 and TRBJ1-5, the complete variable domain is EPEVTQTPSHQVTQMGQEVILRCVPISNHLYFYWYRQILGQKVEFLVSFYNNEISEKSEIFDDQFSVERPDGSNFTLKIRSTKLEDSAMYFCASRGQGLSNQPQHFGDGTRLSIL.

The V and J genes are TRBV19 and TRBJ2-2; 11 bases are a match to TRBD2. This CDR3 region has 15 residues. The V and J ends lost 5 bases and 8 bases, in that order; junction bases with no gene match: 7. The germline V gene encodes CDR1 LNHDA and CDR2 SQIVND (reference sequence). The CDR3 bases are TGTGCCAGTAGTTGGGGACTAGCGGCCAGGGGGGAGCTGTTTTTT. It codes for CASSWGLAARGELFF.

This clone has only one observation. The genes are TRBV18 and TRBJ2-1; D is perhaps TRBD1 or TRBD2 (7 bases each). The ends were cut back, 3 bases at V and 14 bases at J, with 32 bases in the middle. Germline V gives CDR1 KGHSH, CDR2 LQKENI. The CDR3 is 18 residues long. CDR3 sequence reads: CASSPWTGGGPGVFGEFF. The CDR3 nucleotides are TGTGCCAGCTCACCGTGGACAGGCGGGGGACCGGGCGTGTTTGGGGAGTTCTTC.

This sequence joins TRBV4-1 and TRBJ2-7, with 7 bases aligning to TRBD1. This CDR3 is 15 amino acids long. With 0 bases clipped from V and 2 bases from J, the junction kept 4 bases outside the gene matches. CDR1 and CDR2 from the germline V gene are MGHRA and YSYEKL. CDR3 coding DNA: TGCGCCAGCAGCCAAGAAAAACAGGGGACCTACGAGCAGTACTTC. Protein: CASSQEKQGTYEQYF.

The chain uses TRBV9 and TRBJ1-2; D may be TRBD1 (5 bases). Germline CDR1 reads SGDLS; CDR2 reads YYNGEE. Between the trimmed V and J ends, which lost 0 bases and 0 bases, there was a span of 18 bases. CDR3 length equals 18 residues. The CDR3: CASSVAAGARQTNYGYTF. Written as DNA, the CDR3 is TGTGCCAGCAGCGTAGCGGCAGGAGCGCGACAGACTAACTATGGCTACACCTTC.

In nucleotides, the CDR3 is TGTGCCTGGAGTGTAATGGGGGGAGCGGACTACACCTTC. Translation: CAWSVMGGADYTF. The V and J genes are TRBV30 and TRBJ1-2; possibly TRBD1 for D (5 bases). The CDR3 runs 13 residues. V was cut by 0 bases and J by 10 bases, with 15 bases left in between. The germline gives CDR1 GTSNPN, CDR2 SVGIG (reference sequence).